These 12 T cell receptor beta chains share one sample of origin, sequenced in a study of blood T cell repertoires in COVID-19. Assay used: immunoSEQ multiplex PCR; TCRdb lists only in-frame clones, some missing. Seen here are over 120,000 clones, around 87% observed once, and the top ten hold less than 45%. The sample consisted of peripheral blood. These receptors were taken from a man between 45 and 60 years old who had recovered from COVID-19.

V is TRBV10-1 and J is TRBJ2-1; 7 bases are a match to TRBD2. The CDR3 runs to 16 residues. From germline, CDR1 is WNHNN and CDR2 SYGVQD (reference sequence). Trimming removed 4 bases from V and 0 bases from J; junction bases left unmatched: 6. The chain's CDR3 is CASSVKRGPSYNEQFF. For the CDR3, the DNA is TGCGCCAGCAGTGTTAAGCGGGGTCCCTCCTACAATGAGCAGTTCTTC.

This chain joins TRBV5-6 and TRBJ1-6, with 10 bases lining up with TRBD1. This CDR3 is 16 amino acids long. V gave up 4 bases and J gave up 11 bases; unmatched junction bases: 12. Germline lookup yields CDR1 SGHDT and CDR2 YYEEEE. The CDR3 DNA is TGTGCCAGCAGCCAGGGACAGGGGAGGTCGAGGGCACCCCTCCACTTT. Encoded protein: CASSQGQGRSRAPLHF.

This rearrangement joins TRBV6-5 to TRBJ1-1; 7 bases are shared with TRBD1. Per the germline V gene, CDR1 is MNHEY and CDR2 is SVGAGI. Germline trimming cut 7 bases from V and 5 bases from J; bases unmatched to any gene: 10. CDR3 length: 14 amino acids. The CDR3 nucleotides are TGTGCCAGCACCTTACGGGCCAGGGGGACTGAAGCTTTCTTT. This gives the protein CASTLRARGTEAFF.

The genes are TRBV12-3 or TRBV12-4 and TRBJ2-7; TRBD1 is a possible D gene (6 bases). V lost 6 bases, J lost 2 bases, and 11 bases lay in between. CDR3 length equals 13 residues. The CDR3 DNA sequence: TGTGCCAGCAGCTCAGACAGGCCCTACGAGCAGTACTTC. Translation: CASSSDRPYEQYF.

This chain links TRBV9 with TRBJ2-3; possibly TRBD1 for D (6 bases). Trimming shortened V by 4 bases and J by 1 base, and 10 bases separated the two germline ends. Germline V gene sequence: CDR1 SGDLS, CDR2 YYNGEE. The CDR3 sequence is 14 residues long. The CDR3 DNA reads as TGTGCCAGCAGCCTACCAGGGGGCACAGATACGCAGTATTTT. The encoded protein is CASSLPGGTDTQYF. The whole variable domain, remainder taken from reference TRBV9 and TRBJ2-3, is DSGVTQTPKHLITATGQRVTLRCSPRSGDLSVYWYQQSLDQGLQFLIQYYNGEERAKGNILERFSAQQFPDLHSELNLSSLELGDSALYFCASSLPGGTDTQYFGPGTRLTVL.

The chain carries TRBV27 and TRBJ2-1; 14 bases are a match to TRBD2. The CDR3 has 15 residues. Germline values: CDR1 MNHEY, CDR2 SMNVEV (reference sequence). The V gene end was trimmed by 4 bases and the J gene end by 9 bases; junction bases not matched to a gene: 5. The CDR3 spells CASSSGLAGVVEQFF. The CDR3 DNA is TGTGCCAGCAGTTCGGGACTAGCGGGGGTGGTTGAGCAGTTCTTC.

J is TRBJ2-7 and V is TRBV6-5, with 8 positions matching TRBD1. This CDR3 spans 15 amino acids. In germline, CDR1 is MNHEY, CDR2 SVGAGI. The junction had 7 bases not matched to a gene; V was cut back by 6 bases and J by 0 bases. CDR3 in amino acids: CASRSGGESSYEQYF. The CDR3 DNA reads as TGTGCCAGCAGGTCAGGGGGCGAAAGCTCCTACGAGCAGTACTTC.

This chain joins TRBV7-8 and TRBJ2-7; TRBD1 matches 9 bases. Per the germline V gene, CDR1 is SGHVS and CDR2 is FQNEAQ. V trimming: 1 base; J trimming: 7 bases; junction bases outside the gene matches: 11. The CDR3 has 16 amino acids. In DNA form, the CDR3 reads TGTGCCAGCAGCTTAGGGGCGGGACAGGGATCGGGGGAGCAGTACTTC. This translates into CASSLGAGQGSGEQYF.

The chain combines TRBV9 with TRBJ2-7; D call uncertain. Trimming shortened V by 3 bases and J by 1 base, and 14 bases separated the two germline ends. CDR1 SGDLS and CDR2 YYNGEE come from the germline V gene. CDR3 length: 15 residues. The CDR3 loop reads CASSASSTQSYEQYF. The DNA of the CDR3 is TGTGCCAGCAGCGCATCGAGTACCCAATCCTACGAGCAGTACTTC. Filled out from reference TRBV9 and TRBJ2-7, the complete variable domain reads DSGVTQTPKHLITATGQRVTLRCSPRSGDLSVYWYQQSLDQGLQFLIQYYNGEERAKGNILERFSAQQFPDLHSELNLSSLELGDSALYFCASSASSTQSYEQYFGPGTRLTVT.

The CDR3 DNA follows: TGTGCCAGCAGCTTGGAGCGGGTCCGCGAGCAGTACTTC. Translated: CASSLERVREQYF. This rearrangement joins TRBV7-2 to TRBJ2-7, with D tentatively TRBD2 (6 bases). CDR1 and CDR2 (germline): SGHTA, FQGNSA. V dropped 3 bases and J dropped 6 bases, with 12 bases sitting between them. The CDR3 spans 13 residues.

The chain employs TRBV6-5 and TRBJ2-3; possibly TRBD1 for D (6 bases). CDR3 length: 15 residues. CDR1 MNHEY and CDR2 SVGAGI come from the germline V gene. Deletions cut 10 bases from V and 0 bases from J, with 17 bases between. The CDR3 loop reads CATAYTGISTDTQYF. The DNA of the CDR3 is TGTGCCACAGCTTATACAGGGATCAGCACAGATACGCAGTATTTT.

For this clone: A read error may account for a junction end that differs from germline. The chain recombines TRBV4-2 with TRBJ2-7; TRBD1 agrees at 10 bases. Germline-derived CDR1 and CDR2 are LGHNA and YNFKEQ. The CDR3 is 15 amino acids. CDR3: CASSQGQGDFYEQYF. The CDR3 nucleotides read TGTGCCAGCAGTCAAGGACAGGGGGATTTCTACGAGCAGTACTTC.